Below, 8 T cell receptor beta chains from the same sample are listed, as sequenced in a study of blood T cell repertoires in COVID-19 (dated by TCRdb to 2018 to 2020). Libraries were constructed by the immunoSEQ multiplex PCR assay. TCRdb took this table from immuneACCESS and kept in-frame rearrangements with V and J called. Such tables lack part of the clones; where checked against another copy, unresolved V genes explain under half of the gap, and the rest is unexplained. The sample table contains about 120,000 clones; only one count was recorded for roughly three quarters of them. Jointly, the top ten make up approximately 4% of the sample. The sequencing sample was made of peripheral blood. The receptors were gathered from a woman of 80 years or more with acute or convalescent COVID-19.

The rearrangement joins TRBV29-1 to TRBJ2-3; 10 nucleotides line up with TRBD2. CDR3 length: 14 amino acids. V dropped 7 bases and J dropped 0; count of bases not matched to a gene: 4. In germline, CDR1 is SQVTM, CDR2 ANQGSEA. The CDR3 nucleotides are TGCAGCGCGGGAGCGGGAGGGAGCACAGATACGCAGTATTTT. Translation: CSAGAGGSTDTQYF.

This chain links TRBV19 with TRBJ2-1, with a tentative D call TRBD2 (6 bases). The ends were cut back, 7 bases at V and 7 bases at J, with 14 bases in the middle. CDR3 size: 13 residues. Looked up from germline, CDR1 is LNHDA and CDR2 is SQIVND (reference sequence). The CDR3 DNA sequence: TGTGCCAGTAATCAGGGAGGAGTAAATGAGCAGTTCTTC. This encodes CASNQGGVNEQFF.

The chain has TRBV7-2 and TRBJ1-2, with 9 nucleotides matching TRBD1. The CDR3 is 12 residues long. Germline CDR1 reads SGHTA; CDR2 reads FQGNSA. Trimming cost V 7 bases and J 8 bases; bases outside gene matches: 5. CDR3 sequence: CASTRTGEGYTF. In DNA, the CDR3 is TGTGCCAGCACCCGGACAGGGGAGGGCTACACCTTC.

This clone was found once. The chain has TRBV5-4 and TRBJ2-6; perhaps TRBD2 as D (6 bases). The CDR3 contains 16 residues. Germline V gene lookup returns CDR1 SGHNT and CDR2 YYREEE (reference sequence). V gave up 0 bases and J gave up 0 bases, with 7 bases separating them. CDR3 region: CASSLGRDSGANVLTF. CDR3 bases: TGTGCCAGCAGCTTGGGGCGGGACTCTGGGGCCAACGTCCTGACTTTC.

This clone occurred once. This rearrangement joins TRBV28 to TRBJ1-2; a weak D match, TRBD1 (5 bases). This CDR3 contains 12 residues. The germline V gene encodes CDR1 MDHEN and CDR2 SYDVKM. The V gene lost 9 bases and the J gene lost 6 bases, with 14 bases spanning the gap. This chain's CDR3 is CASKGTLDGYTF. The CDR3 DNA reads TGTGCCAGTAAAGGGACTCTCGATGGCTACACCTTC.

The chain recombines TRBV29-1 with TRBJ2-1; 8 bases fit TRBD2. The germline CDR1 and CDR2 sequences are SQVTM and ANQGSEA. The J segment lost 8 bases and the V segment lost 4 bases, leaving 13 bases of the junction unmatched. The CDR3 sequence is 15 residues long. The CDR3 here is CSVGAGRAQGDEQFF. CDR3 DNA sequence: TGCAGCGTTGGGGCCGGGAGGGCTCAGGGTGATGAGCAGTTCTTC.

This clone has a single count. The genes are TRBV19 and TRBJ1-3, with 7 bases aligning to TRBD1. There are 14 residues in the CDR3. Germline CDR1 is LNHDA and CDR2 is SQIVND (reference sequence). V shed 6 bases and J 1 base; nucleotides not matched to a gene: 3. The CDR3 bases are TGTGCCAGTAGCGACAGGGCTTCTGGAAACACCATATATTTT. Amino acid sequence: CASSDRASGNTIYF.

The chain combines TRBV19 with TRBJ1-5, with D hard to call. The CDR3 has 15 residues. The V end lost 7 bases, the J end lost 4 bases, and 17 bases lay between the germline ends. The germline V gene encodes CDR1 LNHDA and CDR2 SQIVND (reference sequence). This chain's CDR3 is CASKTQQGGNQPQHF. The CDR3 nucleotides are TGTGCCAGTAAAACCCAACAAGGAGGGAATCAGCCCCAGCATTTT.